This TCR beta chain is from a study of cytomegalovirus exposure and HLA in healthy donors. Deletions cut 6 bases from V and 5 bases from J, with 13 bases between. Germline V gene sequence: CDR1 SNHLY, CDR2 FYNNEI. This CDR3 is built from 14 residues. The PCR ran on 60 Vbeta and 13 Jbeta primers. The table came from immunoSEQ multiplex PCR; TCRdb's copy has only in-frame clones and leaves some out. Found here are about 200,000 clones; the top ten clones hold roughly 0.74%. The clonotype comes from a boy between 10 and 17 years old in good health and CMV-seronegative. The rearrangement joins TRBV2 to TRBJ1-4, with unresolved D. Source material: PBMCs. The CDR3 is CASSFQEINEKLFF. The CDR3 nucleotides are TGTGCCAGCAGCTTCCAGGAAATCAATGAAAAACTGTTTTTT.